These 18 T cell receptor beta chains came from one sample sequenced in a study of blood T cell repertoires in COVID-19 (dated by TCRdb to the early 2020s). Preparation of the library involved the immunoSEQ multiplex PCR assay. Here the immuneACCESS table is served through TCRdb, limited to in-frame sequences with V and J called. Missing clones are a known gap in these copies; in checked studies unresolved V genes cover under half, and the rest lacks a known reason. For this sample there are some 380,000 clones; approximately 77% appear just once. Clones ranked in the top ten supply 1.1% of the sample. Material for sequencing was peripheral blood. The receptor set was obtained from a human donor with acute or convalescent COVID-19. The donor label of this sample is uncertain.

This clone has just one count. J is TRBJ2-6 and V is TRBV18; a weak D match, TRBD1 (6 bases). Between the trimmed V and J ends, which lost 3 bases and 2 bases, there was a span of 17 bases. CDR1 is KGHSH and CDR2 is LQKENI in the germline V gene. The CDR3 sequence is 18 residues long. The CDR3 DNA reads TGTGCCAGCTCACCTCGGCAGGGGCGAGGGGCTGGGGCCAACGTCCTGACTTTC. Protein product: CASSPRQGRGAGANVLTF.

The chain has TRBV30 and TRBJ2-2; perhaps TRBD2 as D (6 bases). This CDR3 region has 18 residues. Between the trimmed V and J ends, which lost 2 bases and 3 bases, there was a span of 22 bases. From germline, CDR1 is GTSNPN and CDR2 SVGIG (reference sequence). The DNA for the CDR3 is TGTGCCTGGAGTCCACCCACATTACGGGAGTGGGACACCGGGGAGCTGTTTTTT. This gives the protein CAWSPPTLREWDTGELFF.

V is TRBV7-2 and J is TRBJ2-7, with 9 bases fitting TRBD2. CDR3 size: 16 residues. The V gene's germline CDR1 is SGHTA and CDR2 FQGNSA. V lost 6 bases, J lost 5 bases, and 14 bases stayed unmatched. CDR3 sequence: CASSRRRTSVVHEQYF. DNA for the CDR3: TGTGCCAGCAGTAGGAGAAGGACTAGCGTCGTCCACGAGCAGTACTTC.

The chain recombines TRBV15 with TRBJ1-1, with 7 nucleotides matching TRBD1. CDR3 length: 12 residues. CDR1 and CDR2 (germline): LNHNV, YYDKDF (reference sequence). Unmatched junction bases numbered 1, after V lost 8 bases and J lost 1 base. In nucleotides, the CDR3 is TGTGCCACCGGGACAGAGAACACTGAAGCTTTCTTT. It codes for CATGTENTEAFF.

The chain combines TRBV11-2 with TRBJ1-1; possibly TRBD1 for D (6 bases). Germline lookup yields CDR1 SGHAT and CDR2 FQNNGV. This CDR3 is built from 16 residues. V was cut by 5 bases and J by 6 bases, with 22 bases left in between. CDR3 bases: TGTGCCAGCAGCCCTCGGCCCGGGGGGCGTGCGCCTGAAGCTTTCTTT. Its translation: CASSPRPGGRAPEAFF.

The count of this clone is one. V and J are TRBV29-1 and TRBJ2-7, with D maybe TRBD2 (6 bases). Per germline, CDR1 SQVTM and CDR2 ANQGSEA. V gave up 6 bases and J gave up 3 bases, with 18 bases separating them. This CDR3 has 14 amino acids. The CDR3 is CSVRGSQEYYEQYF. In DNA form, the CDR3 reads TGCAGCGTCCGGGGGTCCCAGGAATACTACGAGCAGTACTTC.

The CDR3, as DNA: TGTGCCAGCAGCTTAGGTTTTGGGACAGAATGGAACTACGAGCAGTACTTC. Translating it yields CASSLGFGTEWNYEQYF. This chain joins TRBV7-8 and TRBJ2-7; 7 nucleotides agree with TRBD1. The CDR3 totals 17 residues. Germline-derived CDR1 and CDR2 are SGHVS and FQNEAQ. With 1 base clipped from V and 3 bases from J, the junction kept 12 bases outside the gene matches.

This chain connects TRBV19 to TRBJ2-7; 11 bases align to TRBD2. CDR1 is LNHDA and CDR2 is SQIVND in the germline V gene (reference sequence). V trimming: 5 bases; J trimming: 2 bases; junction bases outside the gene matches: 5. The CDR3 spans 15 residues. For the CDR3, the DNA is TGTGCCAGTAGTTCCGGGACTAGCGGTCCCTACGAGCAGTACTTC. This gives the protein CASSSGTSGPYEQYF.

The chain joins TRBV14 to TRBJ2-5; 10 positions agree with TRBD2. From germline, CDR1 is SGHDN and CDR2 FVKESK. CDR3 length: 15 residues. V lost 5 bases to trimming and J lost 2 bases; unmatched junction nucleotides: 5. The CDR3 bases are TGTGCCAGCAGCAGACTAGCGGGCGGTCAAGAGACCCAGTACTTC. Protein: CASSRLAGGQETQYF.

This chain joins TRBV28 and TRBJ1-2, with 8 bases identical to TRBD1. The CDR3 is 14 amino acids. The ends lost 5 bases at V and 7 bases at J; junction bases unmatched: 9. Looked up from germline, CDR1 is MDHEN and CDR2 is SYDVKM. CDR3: CASSTRTGMGGYTF. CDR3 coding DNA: TGTGCCAGCAGTACTCGGACAGGGATGGGTGGCTACACCTTC.

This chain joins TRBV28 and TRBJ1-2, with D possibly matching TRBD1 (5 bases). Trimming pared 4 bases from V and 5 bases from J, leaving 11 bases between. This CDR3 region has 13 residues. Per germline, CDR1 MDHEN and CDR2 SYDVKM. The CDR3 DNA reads TGTGCCAGCAGTTCACAGGCCAAGTATGGCTACACCTTC. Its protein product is CASSSQAKYGYTF.

CDR3 sequence: CASSYDEAMGEKLFF. CDR3 nucleotide sequence: TGTGCCAGCAGTTACGATGAGGCTATGGGTGAAAAACTGTTTTTT. The V gene is TRBV6-6, the J gene TRBJ1-4; no definite D call. Germline CDR1 is MNHNY and CDR2 is SVGAGI (reference sequence). The CDR3 is 15 amino acids. Trimming pared 2 bases from V and 7 bases from J, leaving 14 bases between.

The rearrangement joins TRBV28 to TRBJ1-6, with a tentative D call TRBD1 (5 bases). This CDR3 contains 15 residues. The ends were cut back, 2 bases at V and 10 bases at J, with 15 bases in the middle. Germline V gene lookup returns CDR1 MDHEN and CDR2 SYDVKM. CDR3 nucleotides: TGTGCCAGCAGTTTAGCTAGTCCCAGGGTATCACCCCTCCACTTT. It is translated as CASSLASPRVSPLHF.

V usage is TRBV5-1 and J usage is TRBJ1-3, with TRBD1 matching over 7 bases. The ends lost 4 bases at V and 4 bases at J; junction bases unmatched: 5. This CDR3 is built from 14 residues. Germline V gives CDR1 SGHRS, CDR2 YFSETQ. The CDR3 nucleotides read TGCGCCAGCAGCCACGGGACAGCCGGAAACACCATATATTTT. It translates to CASSHGTAGNTIYF.

CDR3 DNA sequence: TGTGCCAGCAGCCGACTAGCGACGGAGACCCAGTACTTC. Encoded protein: CASSRLATETQYF. V is TRBV5-4 and J is TRBJ2-5, with TRBD2 matching over 8 bases. The germline gives CDR1 SGHNT, CDR2 YYREEE (reference sequence). The V segment lost 4 bases and the J segment 5 bases; nucleotides outside the gene matches: 4. CDR3 size: 13 residues.

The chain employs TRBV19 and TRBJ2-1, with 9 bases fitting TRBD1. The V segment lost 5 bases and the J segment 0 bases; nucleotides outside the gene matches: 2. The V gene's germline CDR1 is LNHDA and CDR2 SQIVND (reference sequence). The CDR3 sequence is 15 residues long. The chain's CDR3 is CASSGGQGSYNEQFF. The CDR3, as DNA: TGTGCCAGTAGTGGGGGACAGGGCTCCTACAATGAGCAGTTCTTC.

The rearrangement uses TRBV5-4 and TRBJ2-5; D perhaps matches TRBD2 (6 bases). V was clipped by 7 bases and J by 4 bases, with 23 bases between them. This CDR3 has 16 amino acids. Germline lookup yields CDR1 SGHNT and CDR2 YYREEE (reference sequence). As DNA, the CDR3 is TGTGCCAGCTCGGAGGGGCTTGCATTGGGCGGAGAGACCCAGTACTTC. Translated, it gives CASSEGLALGGETQYF.

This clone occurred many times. The CDR3 DNA sequence: TGTGCCAGCAGCCAAAACAGGGCTACCTACGAGCAGTACTTC. Translating it yields CASSQNRATYEQYF. The chain uses TRBV3-1 (or the pseudogene TRBV3-2) and TRBJ2-7, with D possibly being TRBD1 (6 bases). The CDR3 length is 14 residues. Deletions cut 2 bases from V and 2 bases from J, with 10 bases between. Looked up from germline, CDR1 is LGHDT and CDR2 is YNNKEL (reference sequence).